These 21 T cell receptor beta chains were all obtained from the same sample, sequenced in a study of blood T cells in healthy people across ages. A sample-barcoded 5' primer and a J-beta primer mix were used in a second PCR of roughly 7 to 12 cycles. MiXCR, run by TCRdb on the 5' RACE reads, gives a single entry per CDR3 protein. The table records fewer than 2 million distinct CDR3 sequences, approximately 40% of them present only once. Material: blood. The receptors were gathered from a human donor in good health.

This CDR3 is CASSFTKRTEAFF. The DNA of the CDR3 is TGTGCCAGCAGTTTCACGAAAAGGACTGAAGCTTTCTTT. V gene TRBV6-2 or TRBV6-3 combines with J gene TRBJ1-1, with no clear D. The V gene's germline CDR1 is MNHEY and CDR2 SVGEGT. This CDR3 has 13 amino acids. V was pared by 4 bases and J by 5 bases, with 11 bases between.

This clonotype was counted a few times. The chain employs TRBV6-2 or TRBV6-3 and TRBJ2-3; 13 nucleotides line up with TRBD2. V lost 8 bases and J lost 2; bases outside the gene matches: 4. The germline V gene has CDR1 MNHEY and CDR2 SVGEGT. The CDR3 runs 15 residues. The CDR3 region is CASSGLAGNTDTQYF. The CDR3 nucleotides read TGTGCCAGCTCGGGACTAGCGGGAAACACAGATACGCAGTATTTT.

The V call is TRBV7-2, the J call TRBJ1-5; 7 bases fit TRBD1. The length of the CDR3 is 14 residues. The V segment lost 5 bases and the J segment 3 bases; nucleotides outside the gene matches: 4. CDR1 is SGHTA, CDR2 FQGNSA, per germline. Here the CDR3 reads CASSVQGTNQPQHF. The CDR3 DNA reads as TGTGCCAGCAGCGTACAGGGGACCAATCAGCCCCAGCATTTT.

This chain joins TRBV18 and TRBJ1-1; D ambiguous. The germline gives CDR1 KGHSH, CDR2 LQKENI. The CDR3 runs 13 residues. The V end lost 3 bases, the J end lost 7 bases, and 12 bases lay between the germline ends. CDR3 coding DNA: TGTGCCAGCTCACCGGGTACGGCGAGTGAAGCTTTCTTT. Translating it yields CASSPGTASEAFF.

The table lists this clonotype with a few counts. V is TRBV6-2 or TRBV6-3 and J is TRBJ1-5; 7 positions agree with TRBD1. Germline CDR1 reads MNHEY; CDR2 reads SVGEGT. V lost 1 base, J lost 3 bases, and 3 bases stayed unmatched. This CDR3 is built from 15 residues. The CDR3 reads CASSYLDRPNQPQHF. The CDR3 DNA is TGTGCCAGCAGTTACTTGGACAGGCCCAATCAGCCCCAGCATTTT.

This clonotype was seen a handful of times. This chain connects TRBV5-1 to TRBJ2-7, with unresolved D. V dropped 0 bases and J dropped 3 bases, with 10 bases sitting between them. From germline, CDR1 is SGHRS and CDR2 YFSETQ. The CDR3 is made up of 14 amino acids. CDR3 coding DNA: TGCGCCAGCAGCTTGGATACTGAACACTACGAGCAGTACTTC. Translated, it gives CASSLDTEHYEQYF. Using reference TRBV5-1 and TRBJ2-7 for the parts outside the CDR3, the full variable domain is KAGVTQTPRYLIKTRGQQVTLSCSPISGHRSVSWYQQTPGQGLQFLFEYFSETQRNKGNFPGRFSGRQFSNSRSEMNVSTLELGDSALYLCASSLDTEHYEQYFGPGTRLTVT.

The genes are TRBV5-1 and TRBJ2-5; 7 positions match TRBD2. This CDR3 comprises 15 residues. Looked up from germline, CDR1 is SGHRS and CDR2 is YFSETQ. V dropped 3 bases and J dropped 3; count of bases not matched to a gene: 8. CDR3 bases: TGCGCCAGCAGCTCCTGGGGAGGGGAGGAAGAGACCCAGTACTTC. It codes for CASSSWGGEEETQYF.

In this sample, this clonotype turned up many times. The CDR3 DNA follows: TGTGCCAGCGGGGGGGGCTACAATGAGCAGTTCTTC. It codes for CASGGGYNEQFF. The V and J genes are TRBV28 and TRBJ2-1, with TRBD2 matching 7 bases. This CDR3 spans 12 amino acids. V lost 8 bases, J lost 3 bases, and 1 base stayed unmatched. The germline CDR1 and CDR2 sequences are MDHEN and SYDVKM. The complete variable domain, with remaining parts taken from reference TRBV28 and TRBJ2-1, reads DVKVTQSSRYLVKRTGEKVFLECVQDMDHENMFWYRQDPGLGLRLIYFSYDVKMKEKGDIPEGYSVSREKKERFSLILESASTNQTSMYLCASGGGYNEQFFGPGTRLTVL.

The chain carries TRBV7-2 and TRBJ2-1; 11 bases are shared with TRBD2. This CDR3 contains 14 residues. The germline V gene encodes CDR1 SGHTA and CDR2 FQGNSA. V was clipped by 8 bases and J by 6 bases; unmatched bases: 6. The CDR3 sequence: CASSRLAGINEQFF. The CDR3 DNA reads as TGTGCCAGCTCCCGACTAGCGGGGATCAATGAGCAGTTCTTC. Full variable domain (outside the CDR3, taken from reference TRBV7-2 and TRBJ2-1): GAGVSQSPSNKVTEKGKDVELRCDPISGHTALYWYRQSLGQGLEFLIYFQGNSAPDKSGLPSDRFSAERTGGSVSTLTIQRTQQEDSAVYLCASSRLAGINEQFFGPGTRLTVL.

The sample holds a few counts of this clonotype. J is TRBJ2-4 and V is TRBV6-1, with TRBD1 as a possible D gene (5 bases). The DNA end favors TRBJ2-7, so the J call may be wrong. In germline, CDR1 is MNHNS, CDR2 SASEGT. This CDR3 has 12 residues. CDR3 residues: CASSWTSNEQYF. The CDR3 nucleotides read TGTGCCAGCAGTTGGACATCAAACGAGCAGTACTTC.

The CDR3 DNA is TGCAGCGTTGAAGATCTTAGTGCAGGGATCACAGATACGCAGTATTTT. The encoded protein is CSVEDLSAGITDTQYF. V is TRBV29-1 and J is TRBJ2-3, with D possibly TRBD1 on 5 matching bases. CDR1 and CDR2 from the germline V gene are SQVTM and ANQGSEA. The CDR3 contains 16 residues. Trimming took 0 bases from V and 2 from J, leaving 15 bases between them.

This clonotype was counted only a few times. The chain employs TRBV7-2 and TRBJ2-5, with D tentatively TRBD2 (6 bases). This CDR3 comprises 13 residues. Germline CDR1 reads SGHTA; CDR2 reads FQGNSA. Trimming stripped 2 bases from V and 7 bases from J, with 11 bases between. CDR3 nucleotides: TGTGCCAGCAGCTTAATGACCGGGGGGACCCAGTACTTC. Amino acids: CASSLMTGGTQYF.

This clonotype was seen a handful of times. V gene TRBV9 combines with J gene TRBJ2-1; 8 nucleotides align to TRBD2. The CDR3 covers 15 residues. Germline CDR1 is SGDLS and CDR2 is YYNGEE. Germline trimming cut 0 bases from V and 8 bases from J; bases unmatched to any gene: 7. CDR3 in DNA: TGTGCCAGCAGCGTAGCGGGGGGGCTTTGGGATGAGCAGTTCTTC. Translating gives CASSVAGGLWDEQFF. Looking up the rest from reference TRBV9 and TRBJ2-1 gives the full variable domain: DSGVTQTPKHLITATGQRVTLRCSPRSGDLSVYWYQQSLDQGLQFLIQYYNGEERAKGNILERFSAQQFPDLHSELNLSSLELGDSALYFCASSVAGGLWDEQFFGPGTRLTVL.

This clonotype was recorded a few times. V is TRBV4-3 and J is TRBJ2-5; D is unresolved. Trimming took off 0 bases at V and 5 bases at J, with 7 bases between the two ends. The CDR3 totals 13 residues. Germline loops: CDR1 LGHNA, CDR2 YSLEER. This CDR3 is CASSQDISETQYF. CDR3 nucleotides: TGCGCCAGCAGCCAAGATATCTCGGAGACCCAGTACTTC.

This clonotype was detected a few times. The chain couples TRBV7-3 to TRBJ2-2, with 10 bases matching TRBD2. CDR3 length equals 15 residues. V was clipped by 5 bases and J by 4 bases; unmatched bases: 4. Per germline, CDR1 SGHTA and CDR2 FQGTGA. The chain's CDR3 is CASSPTSGVTGELFF. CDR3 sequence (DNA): TGTGCCAGCAGCCCCACTAGCGGGGTCACCGGGGAGCTGTTTTTT. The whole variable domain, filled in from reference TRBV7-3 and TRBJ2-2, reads GAGVSQTPSNKVTEKGKYVELRCDPISGHTALYWYRQSLGQGPEFLIYFQGTGAADDSGLPNDRFFAVRPEGSVSTLKIQRTERGDSAVYLCASSPTSGVTGELFFGEGSRLTVL.

The CDR3 DNA reads as TGTGCCAGCAGTCCAAACCTACTGGATAACTATGGCTACACCTTC. It encodes CASSPNLLDNYGYTF. The chain couples TRBV12-3 or TRBV12-4 to TRBJ1-2; D gene unclear. The germline V and J ends were trimmed by 5 bases and 1 base, with 14 bases remaining between them. The CDR3 covers 15 residues.

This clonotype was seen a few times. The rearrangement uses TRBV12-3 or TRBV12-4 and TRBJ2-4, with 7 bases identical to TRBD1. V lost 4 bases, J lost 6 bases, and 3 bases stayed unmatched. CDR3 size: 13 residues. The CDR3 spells CASSSSGGNIQYF. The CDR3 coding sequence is TGTGCCAGCAGTTCATCAGGGGGAAACATTCAGTACTTC.

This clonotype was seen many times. CDR3 region: CASSQGTTDTQYF. The CDR3 nucleotides are TGCGCCAGCAGCCAAGGAACGACAGATACGCAGTATTTT. V and J are TRBV4-3 and TRBJ2-3; D is uncertain. The germline gives CDR1 LGHNA, CDR2 YSLEER. With 1 base removed from V and 3 bases from J, the gap between germline ends came to 5 bases. This CDR3 is built from 13 residues.

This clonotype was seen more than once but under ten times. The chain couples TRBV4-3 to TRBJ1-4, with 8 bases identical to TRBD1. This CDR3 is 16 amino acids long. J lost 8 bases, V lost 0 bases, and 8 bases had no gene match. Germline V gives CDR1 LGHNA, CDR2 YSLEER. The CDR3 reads CASSQDRAGGAEKLFF. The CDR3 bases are TGCGCCAGCAGCCAAGATCGGGCAGGGGGCGCGGAAAAACTGTTTTTT.

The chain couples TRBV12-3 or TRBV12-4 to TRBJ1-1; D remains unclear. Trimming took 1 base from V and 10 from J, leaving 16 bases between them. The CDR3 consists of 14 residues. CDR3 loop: CASSLGSSRNRAFF. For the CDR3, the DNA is TGTGCCAGCAGTTTAGGGAGCTCTCGTAACCGAGCTTTCTTT.

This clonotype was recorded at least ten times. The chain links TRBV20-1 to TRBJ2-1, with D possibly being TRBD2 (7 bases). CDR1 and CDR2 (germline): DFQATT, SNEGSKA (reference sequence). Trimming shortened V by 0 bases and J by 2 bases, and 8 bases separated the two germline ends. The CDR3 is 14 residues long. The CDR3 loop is CSAREGGPYNEQFF. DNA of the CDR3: TGCAGTGCTAGAGAGGGGGGGCCCTACAATGAGCAGTTCTTC.